These T cell receptor beta chains were read from a single sample in a study of blood T cell repertoires in COVID-19. This table comes from immunoSEQ multiplex PCR, and its TCRdb copy is limited to in-frame clones, with some not included. The sample yields under 300,000 clones, around 80% seen once. Sequencing was performed on peripheral blood. These receptors all come from a woman in her 40s with active or convalescent COVID-19. CDR3s include the opening cysteine and the closing phenylalanine or tryptophan. Fields, in order: V gene, D gene, clone size, CDR3 length, J gene, CDR3 protein, CDR3 DNA. The D gene is left open where the match is weak. Clone size is shown for a subset of rows, as once, few, many or a class of expanded clone.

V: TRBV10-1
D: -
size: -
length: 13
J: TRBJ1-1
CDR3: CASNSGLGTEAFF
DNA: TGCGCCAGCAATTCAGGGTTGGGGACTGAAGCTTTCTTT

V: TRBV5-1
D: TRBD2
size: -
length: 16
J: TRBJ2-3
CDR3: CASRPGTSGPTDTQYF
DNA: TGCGCCAGCAGACCCGGGACTAGCGGACCCACAGATACGCAGTATTTT

V: TRBV5-1
D: -
size: -
length: 15
J: TRBJ1-1
CDR3: CASSLRSDRGDGAFF
DNA: TGCGCCAGCAGCCTAAGGTCGGACAGAGGGGACGGAGCTTTCTTT

V: TRBV28
D: -
size: -
length: 17
J: TRBJ1-5
CDR3: CASSFGGMAYSNQPQHF
DNA: TGTGCCAGCAGTTTCGGCGGAATGGCCTATAGCAATCAGCCCCAGCATTTT

V: TRBV3-1/TRBV3-2
D: -
size: -
length: 15
J: TRBJ1-2
CDR3: CASSQYGSTGQGYTF
DNA: TGTGCCAGCAGCCAATACGGGAGCACGGGGCAGGGCTACACCTTC

V: TRBV19
D: -
size: once
length: 12
J: TRBJ2-5
CDR3: CASSRHQETQYF
DNA: TGTGCCAGTAGCAGGCACCAAGAGACCCAGTACTTC

V: TRBV7-9
D: TRBD1
size: few
length: 12
J: TRBJ1-2
CDR3: CASTQGASGYTF
DNA: TGTGCCAGCACACAGGGGGCCTCTGGCTACACCTTC

V: TRBV3-1/TRBV3-2
D: -
size: -
length: 11
J: TRBJ1-1
CDR3: CASSRTGEAFF
DNA: TGTGCCAGCAGCCGCACGGGGGAAGCTTTCTTT

V: TRBV5-6
D: -
size: few
length: 16
J: TRBJ2-2
CDR3: CASSLSSIRETGELFF
DNA: TGTGCCAGCAGCTTGTCCAGCATAAGGGAGACCGGGGAGCTGTTTTTT

V: TRBV29-1
D: -
size: -
length: 14
J: TRBJ1-2
CDR3: CSVEVLGRIYGYTF
DNA: TGCAGCGTTGAAGTTCTGGGGCGCATCTATGGCTACACCTTC

V: TRBV6-5
D: -
size: -
length: 14
J: TRBJ2-7
CDR3: CASRDRLHSYEQYF
DNA: TGTGCCAGCAGAGACAGACTCCACTCCTACGAGCAGTACTTC

V: TRBV7-2
D: TRBD1
size: -
length: 16
J: TRBJ2-2
CDR3: CASSYSGTANTGELFF
DNA: TGTGCCAGCAGCTACTCCGGGACAGCTAACACCGGGGAGCTGTTTTTT

V: TRBV5-1
D: -
size: once
length: 14
J: TRBJ1-2
CDR3: CASSTDRPNYGYTF
DNA: TGCGCCAGCAGCACTGACAGGCCTAACTATGGCTACACCTTC

V: TRBV3-1/TRBV3-2
D: -
size: -
length: 13
J: TRBJ1-3
CDR3: CASSQVAGNTIYF
DNA: TGTGCCAGCAGCCAAGTCGCGGGAAACACCATATATTTT

V: TRBV20-1
D: -
size: once
length: 11
J: TRBJ1-6
CDR3: CSAAPVSPLHF
DNA: TGCAGTGCTGCCCCGGTATCACCCCTCCACTTT

V: TRBV19
D: TRBD2
size: -
length: 15
J: TRBJ2-3
CDR3: CASSISLAVTDTQYF
DNA: TGTGCCAGTAGTATCAGCCTAGCGGTCACAGATACGCAGTATTTT

V: TRBV11-2
D: -
size: -
length: 18
J: TRBJ1-5
CDR3: CASSLARKGDMGNQPQHF
DNA: TGTGCCAGCAGCTTAGCGAGGAAGGGGGATATGGGCAATCAGCCCCAGCATTTT

V: TRBV5-1
D: TRBD1
size: -
length: 14
J: TRBJ1-1
CDR3: CASSTDRVNTEAFF
DNA: TGCGCCAGCAGCACGGACAGGGTGAACACTGAAGCTTTCTTT

V: TRBV7-9
D: -
size: -
length: 17
J: TRBJ1-5
CDR3: CASSLASGGYSNQPQHF
DNA: TGTGCCAGCAGCTTAGCTTCTGGGGGGTATAGCAATCAGCCCCAGCATTTT

V: TRBV7-6
D: TRBD2
size: -
length: 15
J: TRBJ2-1
CDR3: CASSSSGGRYNEQFF
DNA: TGTGCCAGCAGCTCTAGCGGGGGGCGATACAATGAGCAGTTCTTC

V: TRBV30
D: -
size: many
length: 11
J: TRBJ1-2
CDR3: CAHEEGYGYTF
DNA: TGTGCCCATGAGGAAGGCTATGGCTACACCTTC

V: TRBV18
D: -
size: -
length: 16
J: TRBJ1-3
CDR3: CASSPNGVRSGNTIYF
DNA: TGTGCCAGCTCACCGAACGGGGTTCGATCTGGAAACACCATATATTTT

V: TRBV19
D: -
size: -
length: 14
J: TRBJ1-1
CDR3: CASSIGQGTGEAFF
DNA: TGTGCCAGTAGTATCGGCCAGGGTACGGGTGAAGCTTTCTTT

V: TRBV5-1
D: -
size: once
length: 16
J: TRBJ1-4
CDR3: CASSLGWQGSNEKLFF
DNA: TGCGCCAGCAGCTTGGGTTGGCAGGGGTCTAATGAAAAACTGTTTTTT

V: TRBV3-1/TRBV3-2
D: -
size: -
length: 16
J: TRBJ2-5
CDR3: CASSQATGVLRETQYF
DNA: TGTGCCAGCAGCCAAGCAACGGGGGTACTCAGGGAGACCCAGTACTTC

V: TRBV5-1
D: -
size: -
length: 14
J: TRBJ1-4
CDR3: CASSGTGGNEKLFF
DNA: TGCGCCAGCAGCGGTACCGGGGGAAATGAAAAACTGTTTTTT

V: TRBV24-1
D: TRBD1
size: -
length: 13
J: TRBJ1-1
CDR3: CATSDRENTEAFF
DNA: TGTGCCACCAGCGACAGGGAGAACACTGAAGCTTTCTTT

V: TRBV7-3
D: -
size: -
length: 14
J: TRBJ2-3
CDR3: CASGQAGGTDTQYF
DNA: TGTGCCAGCGGACAGGCGGGGGGAACAGATACGCAGTATTTT

V: TRBV6-4
D: TRBD2
size: -
length: 14
J: TRBJ2-1
CDR3: CATGAGGPPNEQFF
DNA: TGTGCCACGGGAGCGGGGGGGCCTCCCAATGAGCAGTTCTTC

V: TRBV7-9
D: TRBD1
size: -
length: 14
J: TRBJ1-4
CDR3: CASSRDRGNEKLFF
DNA: TGTGCCAGCAGCCGGGACAGGGGGAATGAAAAACTGTTTTTT

V: TRBV6-2/TRBV6-3
D: TRBD1
size: -
length: 12
J: TRBJ1-2
CDR3: CASSQGAPGYTF
DNA: TGTGCCAGCAGTCAGGGGGCGCCTGGCTACACCTTC

V: TRBV27
D: TRBD1
size: -
length: 17
J: TRBJ1-1
CDR3: CASSLQYRGPPNTEAFF
DNA: TGTGCCAGCAGTTTACAGTACAGGGGGCCCCCGAACACTGAAGCTTTCTTT

V: TRBV7-9
D: -
size: once
length: 12
J: TRBJ1-5
CDR3: CASQGEGQPQHF
DNA: TGTGCCAGTCAAGGGGAAGGCCAGCCCCAGCATTTT

V: TRBV19
D: -
size: -
length: 16
J: TRBJ2-7
CDR3: CASSMSYGVNSYEQYF
DNA: TGTGCCAGTAGTATGTCTTACGGGGTAAACTCCTACGAGCAGTACTTC

V: TRBV6-5
D: -
size: -
length: 15
J: TRBJ1-2
CDR3: CASSSPGTRVYGYTF
DNA: TGTGCCAGCAGTTCTCCCGGGACACGAGTCTATGGCTACACCTTC

V: TRBV20-1
D: -
size: -
length: 11
J: TRBJ2-5
CDR3: CSASGVGTQYF
DNA: TGCAGTGCTAGTGGCGTCGGGACCCAGTACTTC

V: TRBV30
D: -
size: -
length: 13
J: TRBJ1-5
CDR3: CAWSATGNQPQHF
DNA: TGTGCCTGGAGTGCCACAGGGAATCAGCCCCAGCATTTT

V: TRBV6-2/TRBV6-3
D: -
size: -
length: 15
J: TRBJ1-6
CDR3: CASSYSAGGESPLHF
DNA: TGTGCCAGCAGTTACTCCGCGGGGGGCGAGTCACCCCTCCACTTT

V: TRBV11-3
D: -
size: -
length: 16
J: TRBJ2-6
CDR3: CASSPTGASGANVLTF
DNA: TGTGCCAGCAGCCCAACCGGAGCATCTGGGGCCAACGTCCTGACTTTC

V: TRBV7-2
D: TRBD1
size: -
length: 16
J: TRBJ1-2
CDR3: CASSLGGRGRNYGYTF
DNA: TGTGCCAGCAGCTTAGGTGGCAGGGGGCGGAACTATGGCTACACCTTC

V: TRBV15
D: -
size: once
length: 13
J: TRBJ2-3
CDR3: CATSRGSADTQYF
DNA: TGTGCCACCAGCAGAGGGTCGGCAGATACGCAGTATTTT

V: TRBV3-1/TRBV3-2
D: TRBD1
size: -
length: 14
J: TRBJ1-3
CDR3: CASRLGTAGNTIYF
DNA: TGTGCCAGCAGACTCGGGACAGCCGGAAACACCATATATTTT

V: TRBV28
D: TRBD1
size: -
length: 18
J: TRBJ1-2
CDR3: CASLKSGQGALEGYGYTF
DNA: TGTGCCAGCCTTAAATCGGGACAGGGGGCTCTAGAGGGCTATGGCTACACCTTC

V: TRBV28
D: -
size: -
length: 14
J: TRBJ1-1
CDR3: CASSPQAMNTEAFF
DNA: TGTGCCAGCAGCCCACAGGCCATGAACACTGAAGCTTTCTTT

V: TRBV6-5
D: -
size: -
length: 14
J: TRBJ1-2
CDR3: CASNPSGAVGGYTF
DNA: TGTGCCAGCAACCCCTCCGGCGCGGTAGGTGGCTACACCTTC

V: TRBV28
D: -
size: once
length: 15
J: TRBJ2-7
CDR3: CASSPWDSGYYEQYF
DNA: TGTGCCAGCAGCCCCTGGGACTCAGGGTACTACGAGCAGTACTTC

V: TRBV28
D: TRBD1
size: -
length: 15
J: TRBJ2-7
CDR3: CASSFKGTGDYEQYF
DNA: TGTGCCAGCAGTTTTAAAGGGACAGGGGATTACGAGCAGTACTTC

V: TRBV6-6
D: TRBD1
size: -
length: 14
J: TRBJ1-1
CDR3: CASRGQGAGTEAFF
DNA: TGTGCCAGCAGGGGACAGGGGGCTGGCACTGAAGCTTTCTTT

V: TRBV29-1
D: -
size: -
length: 13
J: TRBJ2-3
CDR3: CSVDPATGDTQYF
DNA: TGCAGCGTTGACCCAGCGACGGGGGATACGCAGTATTTT

V: TRBV5-6
D: TRBD1
size: -
length: 15
J: TRBJ1-1
CDR3: CASSTQQGADTEAFF
DNA: TGTGCCAGCAGCACTCAACAGGGGGCAGACACTGAAGCTTTCTTT